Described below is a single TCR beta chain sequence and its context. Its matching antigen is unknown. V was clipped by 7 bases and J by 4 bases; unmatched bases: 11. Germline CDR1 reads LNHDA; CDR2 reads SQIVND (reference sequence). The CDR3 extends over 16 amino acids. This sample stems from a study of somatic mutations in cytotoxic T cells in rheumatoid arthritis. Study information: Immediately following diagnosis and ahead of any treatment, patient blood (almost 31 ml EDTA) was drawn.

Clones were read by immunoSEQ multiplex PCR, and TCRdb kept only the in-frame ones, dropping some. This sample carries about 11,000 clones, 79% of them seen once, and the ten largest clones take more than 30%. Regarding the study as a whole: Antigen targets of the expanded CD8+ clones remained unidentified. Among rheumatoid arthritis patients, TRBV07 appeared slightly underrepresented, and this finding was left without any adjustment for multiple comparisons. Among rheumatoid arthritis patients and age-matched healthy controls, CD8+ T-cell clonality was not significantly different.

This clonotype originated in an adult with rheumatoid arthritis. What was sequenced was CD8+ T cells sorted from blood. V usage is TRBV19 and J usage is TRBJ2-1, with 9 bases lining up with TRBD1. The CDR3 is CASTTGTGLSYNEQFF. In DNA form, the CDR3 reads TGTGCCAGTACCACCGGGACAGGGCTTAGTTACAATGAGCAGTTCTTC.